This T cell receptor beta chain appears in the sequencing data of a study of blood T cell repertoires in COVID-19. The germline V gene has CDR1 LNHDA and CDR2 SQIVND (reference sequence). There are 14 residues in the CDR3. Trimming removed 4 bases from V and 1 base from J; junction bases left unmatched: 1. Sequenced by immunoSEQ multiplex PCR; TCRdb stores in-frame clones only, minus some. The data show about 35,000 clones, with 85% seen just once and 44% held by the top ten. Sequenced input: peripheral blood. The V call is TRBV19, the J call TRBJ2-1; 7 bases agree with TRBD1. This TCR was recovered from a man aged 60 to 75 with active or convalescent COVID-19. The CDR3 here is CASSKGASYNEQFF. The DNA for the CDR3 is TGTGCCAGTAGTAAGGGGGCTTCCTACAATGAGCAGTTCTTC.